The TCR beta chain described here comes from a study of T cells in Graves' hyperthyroidism and ophthalmopathy. The investigators amplified TCR beta CDR3 regions from RNA transcripts. First-round RT-PCR with HTBI primers amplified the TCR CDR3 region. TCRdb recomputed calls from the multiplex PCR reads with MiXCR, one row per CDR3 protein. The table shows 500,000 to 750,000 distinct CDR3 sequences, with around 14% occurring only once. This clonotype was detected ten times or more. The sample was blood. The receptor was isolated from a woman aged 30 to 39 with Graves' hyperthyroidism.

The CDR3 DNA follows: TGTGCCAGCAGTTACACGACAGGGACAGGGCCGAACGAGCAGTACTTC. This gives the protein CASSYTTGTGPNEQYF. V and J are TRBV6-6 and TRBJ2-7, with 9 bases matching TRBD1. V lost 2 bases, J lost 5 bases, and 10 bases stayed unmatched. CDR3 size: 16 residues. Germline values: CDR1 MNHNY, CDR2 SVGAGI (reference sequence).